The present T cell receptor (beta chain) was sequenced within a study of cytotoxic CD8 clonotypes in ibrutinib-treated CLL. Whole-study results and caveats: Ibrutinib response saw clonality rise, and progression saw it return toward baseline. Age-matched healthy donor levels were exceeded by baseline clonality, which tracked circulating CD8+ T-cell counts.

Trimming removed 3 bases from V and 6 bases from J, with 9 bases in between. Germline assignment: CDR1 SGHRS and CDR2 YFSETQ. The CDR3 length is 13 residues. With respect to this clone: Its antigen is currently unknown.

Sequenced by immunoSEQ multiplex PCR; TCRdb stores in-frame clones only, minus some. Of some 47,000 clones listed, about three fifths are singletons. Genomic DNA in an amount of around 2 micrograms was extracted from cryopreserved PBMCs and used for the preparation of TCR beta libraries. The receptor was isolated from a human donor with chronic lymphocytic leukemia. V is TRBV5-1 and J is TRBJ1-4, with D possibly matching TRBD1 (5 bases). Sequenced material: PBMCs, taken after 24 months of ibrutinib treatment. This chain's CDR3 is CASSWGVDEKLFF. The CDR3 bases are TGCGCCAGCAGCTGGGGGGTGGATGAAAAACTGTTTTTT.